The source of this T cell receptor beta chain is a study of cytomegalovirus exposure and HLA in healthy donors. Across the study: The 120 validation repertoires were produced on the same platform as the approximately 620 repertoires of the first cohort. This was reported in a later analysis. Whole-study findings and limits: For cytomegalovirus status, the classifier reportedly gave diagnoses with high specificity and sensitivity.

Per the germline V gene, CDR1 is SGHVS and CDR2 is FNYEAQ. The V and J ends lost 1 base and 15 bases, in that order; junction bases with no gene match: 8. This CDR3 region has 13 residues. A word on this clone: Its antigen is unidentified.

Some clones are missing from TCRdb's copy, which holds only in-frame ones; the method was immunoSEQ multiplex PCR. This table holds tens of thousands of clones, roughly 89% found once. The sample taken for sequencing was PBMCs. The TCR was taken from a woman aged 18-29 years in good health and CMV-seropositive. This chain connects TRBV7-6 to TRBJ2-1, with 8 nucleotides matching TRBD2. The CDR3 loop is CASSLGRTSLVFF. CDR3 sequence (DNA): TGTGCCAGCAGCTTAGGTCGGACTAGCTTGGTGTTCTTC. The full variable domain, in which reference TRBV7-6 and TRBJ2-1 provide the parts outside the CDR3, is GAGVSQSPRYKVTKRGQDVALRCDPISGHVSLYWYRQALGQGPEFLTYFNYEAQQDKSGLPNDRFSAERPEGSISTLTIQRTEQRDSAMYRCASSLGRTSLVFFGPGTRLTVL.